Detailed here is one T cell receptor beta chain. What it binds is not known. This entry comes from a study of early T cells in non-severe SARS-CoV-2 infection. As for the study in general: Sequencing of unsorted whole blood was done on bulk RNA, leaving chains unpaired. General study findings and limits: Anti-spike CD8 responses were favored in VDJdb matching, and private and CD4 specificities were missed.

Researchers attached unique molecular identifiers to individual cDNA molecules. Using its own MiXCR run on the 5' RACE reads, TCRdb lists one record per CDR3 protein. The table has tens of thousands of distinct CDR3 sequences, approximately 5.1% seen once; the top ten hold around 25%. CDR1 and CDR2 from the germline V gene are SNHLY and FYNNEI. The CDR3 length is 16 residues. J was trimmed by 5 bases and V by 4 bases; bases with no gene match: 10. The source material was whole blood. This TCR derives from an adult who was a healthcare worker with PCR-confirmed SARS-CoV-2 infection or an uninfected control (not recorded which). V is TRBV2 and J is TRBJ2-7, with TRBD2 identical over 11 bases. In nucleotides, the CDR3 is TGTGCCAGCAGTGGGCTAGCGGGAGGCCCAGGCCACGAGCAGTACTTC. It specifies CASSGLAGGPGHEQYF.